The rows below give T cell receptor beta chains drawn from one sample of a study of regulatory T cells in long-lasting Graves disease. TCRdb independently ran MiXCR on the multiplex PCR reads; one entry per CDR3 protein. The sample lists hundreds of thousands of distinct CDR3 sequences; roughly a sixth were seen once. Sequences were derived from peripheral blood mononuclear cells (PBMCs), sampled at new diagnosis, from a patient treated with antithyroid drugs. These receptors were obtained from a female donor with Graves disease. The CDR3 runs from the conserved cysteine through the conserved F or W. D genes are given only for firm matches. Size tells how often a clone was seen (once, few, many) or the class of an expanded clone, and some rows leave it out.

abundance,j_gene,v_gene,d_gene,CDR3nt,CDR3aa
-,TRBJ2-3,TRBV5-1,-,TGCGCCAGCAGCTTGAGGGTTGATACGCAGTATTTT,CASSLRVDTQYF
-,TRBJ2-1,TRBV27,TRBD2,TGTGCCAGCAGTCCCTTAGCGGGAGTTGTCGATGAGCAGTTCTTC,CASSPLAGVVDEQFF
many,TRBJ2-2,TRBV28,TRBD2,TGTGCCAGCAGCACGGGACTAGTTAGGCCCAGGGAGCTGTTTTTT,CASSTGLVRPRELFF
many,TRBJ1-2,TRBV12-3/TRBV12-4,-,TGTGCCAGCAGTTACACAGGGCGAAAGGGTGGCTACACCTTC,CASSYTGRKGGYTF
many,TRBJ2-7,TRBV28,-,TGTGCCAGCAGTTTATGGCAGGGGGGGACCTACGAGCAGTACTTC,CASSLWQGGTYEQYF
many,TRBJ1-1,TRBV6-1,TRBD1,TGTGCCAGCAGAGTGAGGCAGGGGGTTGACACTGAAGCTTTCTTT,CASRVRQGVDTEAFF
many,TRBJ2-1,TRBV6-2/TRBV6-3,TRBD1,TGTGCCAGCAGTAGGGGCAGGGGGTACAATGAGCAGTTCTTC,CASSRGRGYNEQFF
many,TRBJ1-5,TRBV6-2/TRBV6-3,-,TGTGCCAGCAGCCACGCTGTAAGCAATCAGCCCCAGCATTTT,CASSHAVSNQPQHF
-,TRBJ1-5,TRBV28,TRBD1,TGTGCCAGCAGTCCCACCGGGACAGGGGGCAATCAGCCCCAGCATTTT,CASSPTGTGGNQPQHF
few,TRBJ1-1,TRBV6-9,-,TGTGCCAGCAGTTACTCGAAATTGGACAGCAGGACTGAAGCTTTCTTT,CASSYSKLDSRTEAFF
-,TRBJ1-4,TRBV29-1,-,TGCAGCGTTCCGGACGGAGAAAAACTGTTTTTT,CSVPDGEKLFF
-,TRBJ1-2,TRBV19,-,TGTGCCAGTAAATCCCAAACGGCGGCTAACTATGGCTACACCTTC,CASKSQTAANYGYTF
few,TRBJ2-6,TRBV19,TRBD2,TGTGCCAGTAGTATAGAGGAGATTAAGAGGGAGGGCCCCTCTGGGGCCAACGTCCTGACTTTC,CASSIEEIKREGPSGANVLTF
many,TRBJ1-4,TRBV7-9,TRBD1,TGTGCCAGCAGCACCGGGACAGCCGACAATGAAAAACTGTTTTTT,CASSTGTADNEKLFF
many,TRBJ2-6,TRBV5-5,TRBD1,TGTGCCAGCAGCTTGCGGGTCGACAGGGTGGTCTCTGGGGCCAACGTCCTGACTTTC,CASSLRVDRVVSGANVLTF
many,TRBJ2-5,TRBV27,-,TGTGCCAGCAGCTTAAGTGGAGGAGAGACCCAGTACTTC,CASSLSGGETQYF
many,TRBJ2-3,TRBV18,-,TGTGCCAGCTCAGCGGACAGCAGAGATACGCAGTATTTT,CASSADSRDTQYF
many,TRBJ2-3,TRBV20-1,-,TGCAGTGCCGAACCCCCAGGGGTTGGTACAGATACGCAGTATTTT,CSAEPPGVGTDTQYF
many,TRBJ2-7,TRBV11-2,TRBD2,TGTGCCAGCAGCTTAGATGCGGGGGAGTTCTACGAGCAGTACTTC,CASSLDAGEFYEQYF
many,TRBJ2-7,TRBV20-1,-,TGCAGTGCTAGGTTGGTGACAGGCCCCTACGAGCAGTACTTC,CSARLVTGPYEQYF
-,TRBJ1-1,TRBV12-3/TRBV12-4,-,TGTGCCAGCAGCAACAGGGCGGACAACACTGAAGCTTTCTTT,CASSNRADNTEAFF
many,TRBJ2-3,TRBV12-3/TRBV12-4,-,TGTGCCAGCAGTTTCCAACACTCGATCTCAGCCCTTACGCAGTATTTT,CASSFQHSISALTQYF
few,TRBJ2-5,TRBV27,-,TGTGCCAGCACGGCGTTGAGTAGCGGAAAAGAGACCCAGTACTTC,CASTALSSGKETQYF
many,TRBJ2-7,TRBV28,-,TGTGCCAGCAGTTTCCTCGTTTCCAGGCACGAGCAGTACTTC,CASSFLVSRHEQYF
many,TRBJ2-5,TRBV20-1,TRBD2,TGCAGTGCTAGAGACCCCCTAGCGGGAGGGTTCGAGACCCAGTACTTC,CSARDPLAGGFETQYF
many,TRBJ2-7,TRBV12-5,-,TGTGCTAGTGGTTTGGACTTCCCTTCGGTCCAGTACTTC,CASGLDFPSVQYF
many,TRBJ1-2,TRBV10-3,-,TGTGCCATCAGTGAGGCTCCAGCTAACTATGGCTACACCTTC,CAISEAPANYGYTF
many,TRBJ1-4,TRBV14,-,TGTGCCAGCAGCCAAGATTGGCAGGGTGAGGAAAAACTGTTTTTT,CASSQDWQGEEKLFF
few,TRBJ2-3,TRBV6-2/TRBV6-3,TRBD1,TGTGCCAGTTTTGCCCGACCGGGACAGGGTTTGTCTTCGCAGTATTTT,CASFARPGQGLSSQYF
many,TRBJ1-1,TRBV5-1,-,TGCGCCAGCAGCTTGGGGGGACCGGGGGACACTGAAGCTTTCTTT,CASSLGGPGDTEAFF
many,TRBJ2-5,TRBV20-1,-,TGCAGTGCTAGGGTCCCAGAGGGCCAAACCCAGTACTTC,CSARVPEGQTQYF
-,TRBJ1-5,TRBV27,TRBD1,TGTGCCAGCAGTTTGCGAGGAGGACAGGGGGGGAACAATCAGCCCCAGCATTTT,CASSLRGGQGGNNQPQHF
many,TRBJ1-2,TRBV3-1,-,TGTGCCAGCAGCCAAACACAGACGGCGGAATATGGCTACACCTTC,CASSQTQTAEYGYTF
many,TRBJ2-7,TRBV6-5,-,TGTGCCAGCAGTTACCGGGCGGACGAGCAGTACTTC,CASSYRADEQYF
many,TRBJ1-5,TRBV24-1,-,TGTGCCACCAGTGACACCCGGGGGGGCGATCCCCAGCCCCAGCATTTT,CATSDTRGGDPQPQHF